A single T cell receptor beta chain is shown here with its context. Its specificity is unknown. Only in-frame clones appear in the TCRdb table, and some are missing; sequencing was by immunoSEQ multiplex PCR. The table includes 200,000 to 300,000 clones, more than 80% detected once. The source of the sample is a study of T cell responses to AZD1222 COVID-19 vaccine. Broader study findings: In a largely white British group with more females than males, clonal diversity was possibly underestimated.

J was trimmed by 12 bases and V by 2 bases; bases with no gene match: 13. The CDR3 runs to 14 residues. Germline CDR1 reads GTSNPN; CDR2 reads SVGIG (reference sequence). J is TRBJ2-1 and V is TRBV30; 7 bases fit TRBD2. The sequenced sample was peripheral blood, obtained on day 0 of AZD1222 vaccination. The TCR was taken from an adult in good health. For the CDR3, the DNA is TGTGCCTGGAGTCCAGCGGGACGCCCCCCCGGGCAGTTCTTC. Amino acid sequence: CAWSPAGRPPGQFF.